The next 27 T cell receptor beta chains were all read from a single sample in a study of blood T cell repertoires in COVID-19. Repertoires were generated with immunoSEQ multiplex PCR, while TCRdb's copy carries only in-frame clones and drops some. This table has about 12,000 clones, 72% appearing once. The specimen sequenced was peripheral blood. Receptors originate from a man in his 60s with COVID-19, enrolled during active disease.

This clone occurred once. The chain carries TRBV11-3 and TRBJ1-2; perhaps TRBD1 as D (6 bases). Trimming took 1 base from V and 7 from J, leaving 10 bases between them. CDR1 and CDR2 (germline): SGHNT, YENEEA. The CDR3 spans 13 residues. CDR3 in amino acids: CASSLARGSGYTF. The CDR3 DNA reads as TGTGCCAGCAGCTTAGCGAGGGGGAGTGGCTACACCTTC.

This clone was seen just once. The J gene is TRBJ1-5, the V gene TRBV27; the D is unclear. Trimming left V 5 bases short and J 0 bases short, with 14 bases between. Looked up from germline, CDR1 is MNHEY and CDR2 is SMNVEV (reference sequence). The CDR3 runs to 16 residues. CDR3 nucleotides: TGTGCCAGCAGTCTAAAGCCAGGTTATAGCAATCAGCCCCAGCATTTT. This translates into CASSLKPGYSNQPQHF.

J is TRBJ2-5 and V is TRBV29-1; D is possibly TRBD2 (7 bases). Trimming cost V 5 bases and J 5 bases, with 15 bases left between them. Germline V gives CDR1 SQVTM, CDR2 ANQGSEA. The length of the CDR3 is 13 residues. The DNA of the CDR3 is TGCAGCGTTTTGGGGGGGCGAGGGGAGACCCAGTACTTC. As protein: CSVLGGRGETQYF.

The CDR3 DNA follows: TGCGCCAGCAGCTTCAGGGGCTCCGGGGAGCTGTTTTTT. Its protein is CASSFRGSGELFF. The V call is TRBV5-1, the J call TRBJ2-2, with D perhaps matching TRBD1 (6 bases). V dropped 2 bases and J dropped 6 bases, with 8 bases sitting between them. Germline V lookup: CDR1 SGHRS, CDR2 YFSETQ. The CDR3 sequence is 13 residues long.

The rearrangement joins TRBV28 to TRBJ1-2, with D unresolved. Trimming took 6 bases from V and 1 from J, leaving 21 bases between them. CDR3 length: 17 amino acids. Germline assignment: CDR1 MDHEN and CDR2 SYDVKM. CDR3 nucleotides: TGTGCCAGCAGCCCCTTTCAAGGCCTAGAGATTAACTATGGCTACACCTTC. Amino acids: CASSPFQGLEINYGYTF.

The CDR3 bases are TGTGCCAGCAGCTTGGAGGTATGGACTAGCGGTTACAATGAGCAGTTCTTC. This gives the protein CASSLEVWTSGYNEQFF. The chain combines TRBV5-4 with TRBJ2-1, with 10 bases aligning to TRBD2. V lost 0 bases to trimming and J lost 4 bases; unmatched junction nucleotides: 7. The V gene's germline CDR1 is SGHNT and CDR2 YYREEE (reference sequence). CDR3 length: 17 amino acids.

The chain combines TRBV5-1 with TRBJ2-1; 13 positions agree with TRBD2. CDR1 is SGHRS, CDR2 YFSETQ, per germline. This CDR3 comprises 15 residues. The ends lost 4 bases at V and 15 bases at J; junction bases unmatched: 13. Here the CDR3 DNA reads TGCGCCAGCAGCCTACAGGTCGGACTAGCGGGGGAGTGGTTCTTC. Its translation is CASSLQVGLAGEWFF. The full variable domain, completed using reference TRBV5-1 and TRBJ2-1, is KAGVTQTPRYLIKTRGQQVTLSCSPISGHRSVSWYQQTPGQGLQFLFEYFSETQRNKGNFPGRFSGRQFSNSRSEMNVSTLELGDSALYLCASSLQVGLAGEWFFGPGTRLTVL.

This chain uses TRBV20-1 with TRBJ1-5; tentatively, D is TRBD1 (5 bases). Germline CDR1 DFQATT, CDR2 SNEGSKA (reference sequence). The V and J ends lost 6 bases and 5 bases respectively, with 8 bases between them. This CDR3 comprises 11 residues. The CDR3 sequence: CSAGGDQPQHF. DNA of the CDR3: TGCAGTGCGGGAGGGGATCAGCCCCAGCATTTT.

The chain is built from TRBV12-3 or TRBV12-4 and TRBJ1-2; D is unresolved. This CDR3 region has 13 residues. Trimming removed 1 base at V and 1 base at J, with 4 bases between. The CDR3 DNA reads TGTGCCAGCAGTTTAGGCGGTAACTATGGCTACACCTTC. Translation: CASSLGGNYGYTF.

This clone was recorded once. The CDR3 DNA follows: TGCGCCAGCAGCCAAGAGGGAGGGTTCGGGCAGCCCCAGCATTTT. It encodes CASSQEGGFGQPQHF. V gene TRBV4-1 combines with J gene TRBJ1-5; D ambiguous. Germline V gene sequence: CDR1 MGHRA, CDR2 YSYEKL. Trimming took off 0 bases at V and 7 bases at J, with 13 bases between the two ends. The CDR3 totals 15 residues.

V usage is TRBV13 and J usage is TRBJ1-4, with TRBD1 identical over 7 bases. This CDR3 region has 17 residues. The V and J ends lost 1 base and 6 bases, in that order; junction bases with no gene match: 11. Germline V gene data show CDR1 as PRHDT and CDR2 as FYEKMQ (reference sequence). The CDR3 loop reads CASSLVPTGAGDEKLFF. Written as DNA, the CDR3 is TGTGCCAGCAGCTTAGTACCCACAGGGGCAGGGGATGAAAAACTGTTTTTT.

The CDR3 bases are TGTGCCAGCAGCCAAGGGACAGGGGGCTTCGGCTACACCTTC. The encoded protein is CASSQGTGGFGYTF. The chain is built from TRBV3-1 (or the pseudogene TRBV3-2) and TRBJ1-2, with 11 bases lining up with TRBD1. The CDR3 has 14 residues. Germline V lookup: CDR1 LGHDT, CDR2 YNNKEL (reference sequence). J gave up 8 bases and V 1 base, and 3 bases lay outside the gene matches.

V usage is TRBV5-4 and J usage is TRBJ2-2; D gene ambiguous. CDR3 length: 15 amino acids. CDR1 is SGHNT, CDR2 YYREEE, per germline (reference sequence). Trimming took off 1 base at V and 2 bases at J, with 9 bases between the two ends. The CDR3 sequence: CASSLRGVNTGELFF. CDR3 bases: TGTGCCAGCAGCTTGAGAGGTGTAAACACCGGGGAGCTGTTTTTT.

In this sample, this clone turned up a few times. The chain recombines TRBV11-3 with TRBJ2-5, with 10 bases matching TRBD2. There are 17 residues in the CDR3. Trimming removed 5 bases from V and 3 bases from J; junction bases left unmatched: 12. Per the germline V gene, CDR1 is SGHNT and CDR2 is YENEEA. CDR3 DNA sequence: TGTGCCAGCAGCCCTCGACGAGCGGGAGGGCCTGAAGAGACCCAGTACTTC. Amino acid sequence: CASSPRRAGGPEETQYF.

This chain's CDR3 is CASTSGTNSNIQYF. In nucleotides, the CDR3 is TGCGCCAGCACCTCGGGGACAAATTCGAACATTCAGTACTTC. The V and J genes are TRBV5-1 and TRBJ2-4, with D maybe TRBD1 (6 bases). CDR1 and CDR2 from the germline V gene are SGHRS and YFSETQ. There are 14 residues in the CDR3. The germline V and J ends were trimmed by 6 bases and 7 bases, with 17 bases remaining between them.

The rearrangement uses TRBV30 and TRBJ2-1; the D gene is possibly TRBD1 (6 bases). Germline CDR1 is GTSNPN and CDR2 is SVGIG (reference sequence). The CDR3 totals 14 residues. V shed 5 bases and J shed 0 bases, with 11 bases lying between them. The chain's CDR3 is CAWARGFSYNEQFF. The CDR3, as DNA: TGTGCCTGGGCCAGGGGTTTCTCCTACAATGAGCAGTTCTTC.

V usage is TRBV20-1 and J usage is TRBJ1-1; D gene uncertain. This CDR3 is 13 amino acids long. V was pared by 3 bases and J by 1 base, with 9 bases between. Germline CDR1 DFQATT, CDR2 SNEGSKA (reference sequence). The CDR3 loop reads CSASPGSNTEAFF. The CDR3, as DNA: TGCAGTGCTAGTCCCGGTTCGAACACTGAAGCTTTCTTT.

The chain joins TRBV2 to TRBJ2-2, with TRBD1 matching 11 bases. CDR3 length: 15 residues. With 6 bases clipped from V and 2 bases from J, the junction kept 2 bases outside the gene matches. The V gene's germline CDR1 is SNHLY and CDR2 FYNNEI. CDR3 loop: CASSGQGANTGELFF. CDR3 sequence (DNA): TGTGCCAGCAGCGGACAGGGGGCTAACACCGGGGAGCTGTTTTTT.

CDR3 sequence: CASSEPLAGTTDTQYF. CDR3 DNA: TGCGCCAGCAGTGAGCCCCTAGCGGGAACCACAGATACGCAGTATTTT. The chain has TRBV10-2 and TRBJ2-3; 9 bases are shared with TRBD2. V lost 2 bases and J lost 2; bases outside the gene matches: 5. CDR1 is WSHSY and CDR2 is SAAADI in the germline V gene. There are 16 residues in the CDR3.

V and J are TRBV7-2 and TRBJ2-3; 7 bases align to TRBD1. The junction had 9 bases not matched to a gene; V was cut back by 4 bases and J by 5 bases. Germline V gene data show CDR1 as SGHTA and CDR2 as FQGNSA. This CDR3 contains 15 residues. The CDR3 spells CASSSLKAGGDTQYF. In DNA, the CDR3 is TGTGCCAGCAGCTCTCTAAAAGCAGGGGGAGATACGCAGTATTTT.

This chain connects TRBV28 to TRBJ1-2; 8 bases agree with TRBD1. The CDR3 contains 14 residues. V shed 5 bases and J 2 bases; nucleotides not matched to a gene: 4. Germline CDR1 is MDHEN and CDR2 is SYDVKM. CDR3 nucleotide sequence: TGTGCCAGCAGTACCTACAGGGGGAACTATGGCTACACCTTC. It specifies CASSTYRGNYGYTF.

Only a few counts were recorded for this clone. The genes are TRBV27 and TRBJ2-7; possible D gene TRBD1, 5 bases. The CDR3 runs to 15 residues. Germline values: CDR1 MNHEY, CDR2 SMNVEV (reference sequence). Between the trimmed V and J ends, which lost 2 bases and 6 bases, there was a span of 17 bases. Here the CDR3 DNA reads TGTGCCAGCAGTTTAATGGGGCCAAACGGCCCCGAGCAGTACTTC. Translation: CASSLMGPNGPEQYF.

The genes are TRBV11-2 and TRBJ1-4, with a possible D match to TRBD1 (5 bases). V lost 4 bases and J lost 14, with 14 bases in between. This CDR3 has 12 amino acids. The germline V gene has CDR1 SGHAT and CDR2 FQNNGV. DNA of the CDR3: TGTGCCAGCAGCTCATACCCGGCAGGGCTGTTTTTT. Translating it yields CASSSYPAGLFF.

The V call is TRBV25-1, the J call TRBJ2-1; D is perhaps TRBD1 (6 bases). This CDR3 contains 16 residues. The V gene's germline CDR1 is MGHDK and CDR2 SYGVNS. Deletions cut 0 bases from V and 4 bases from J, with 13 bases between. Written as DNA, the CDR3 is TGTGCCAGCAGTGAATATACAGGGTGGTCTTACAATGAGCAGTTCTTC. Protein product: CASSEYTGWSYNEQFF.

CDR3 nucleotide sequence: TGCGCCAGCAGCTCGCAAGGAGCGGGGGGGCCATCCGGGGAGCTGTTTTTT. Encoded protein: CASSSQGAGGPSGELFF. The V gene is TRBV5-1, the J gene TRBJ2-2; 10 bases match TRBD2. CDR3 length: 17 residues. Germline V lookup: CDR1 SGHRS, CDR2 YFSETQ. V was clipped by 3 bases and J by 6 bases; unmatched bases: 11.

The chain has TRBV29-1 and TRBJ1-3; D possibly corresponds to TRBD1 (6 bases). CDR3 length: 12 amino acids. From germline, CDR1 is SQVTM and CDR2 ANQGSEA. Trimming stripped 6 bases from V and 3 bases from J, with 9 bases between. CDR3: CSVTGYGNTIYF. CDR3 DNA: TGCAGCGTCACAGGGTATGGAAACACCATATATTTT. Drawing the rest from reference TRBV29-1 and TRBJ1-3, the complete variable domain is SAVISQKPSRDICQRGTSLTIQCQVDSQVTMMFWYRQQPGQSLTLIATANQGSEATYESGFVIDKFPISRPNLTFSTLTVSNMSPEDSSIYLCSVTGYGNTIYFGEGSWLTVV.

The chain links TRBV28 to TRBJ2-7, with TRBD1 as a possible D gene (5 bases). Trimming stripped 4 bases from V and 3 bases from J, with 16 bases between. The V gene's germline CDR1 is MDHEN and CDR2 SYDVKM. The CDR3 sequence is 15 residues long. The DNA for the CDR3 is TGTGCCAGCAGTTACGGTGGGTCCAGGGACTACGAGCAGTACTTC. Protein sequence: CASSYGGSRDYEQYF.